Listed below are T cell receptor beta chains from one sample, sequenced in a study of blood T cell repertoires in COVID-19. Assay: immunoSEQ multiplex PCR; the TCRdb copy retains only in-frame clones and omits some. The table shows about 180,000 clones, with approximately 80% occurring only once. Input material: PBMCs or T cells enriched from blood (not recorded which). The receptors shown here come from a man aged 55 to 70 who had been exposed to COVID-19. Both conserved end residues are part of each CDR3. A row's size may be missing; if present it is once, few, many or a size class.

clone_size j_call v_call cdr3_aa
. TRBJ1-2 TRBV28 CASSRLTDGYTF
. TRBJ2-1 TRBV28 CASSLGGSPYSEQFF
. TRBJ2-3 TRBV2 CASSERDRRSTDTQYF
. TRBJ2-7 TRBV13 CASSSRAESYEQYF
. TRBJ2-7 TRBV11-1 CASSIAGTSGIYEQYF
. TRBJ2-1 TRBV27 CASSFPGGEQFF
. TRBJ2-7 TRBV29-1 CSVYQGSYEQYF
. TRBJ2-3 TRBV3-1/TRBV3-2 CASSQDERLAGCRTDTQYF
. TRBJ2-1 TRBV27 CASSWLGTSNEQFF
. TRBJ2-3 TRBV15 CATSRDSFIAGGPEDTQYF
. TRBJ2-3 TRBV7-2 CASSTRLAGNTDTQYF
. TRBJ2-1 TRBV10-3 CAISAAGGRFNEQFF
few TRBJ1-2 TRBV28 CASSSIGGTGYGYTF
. TRBJ1-5 TRBV30 CAWSAGGDQPQHF
once TRBJ2-1 TRBV9 CASSSSGGYNEQFF
. TRBJ1-3 TRBV6-5 CASRGTGGSGNTIYF
. TRBJ2-2 TRBV5-1 CASSLRDLNTGELFF
. TRBJ2-7 TRBV28 CASSRTGGALGEQYF